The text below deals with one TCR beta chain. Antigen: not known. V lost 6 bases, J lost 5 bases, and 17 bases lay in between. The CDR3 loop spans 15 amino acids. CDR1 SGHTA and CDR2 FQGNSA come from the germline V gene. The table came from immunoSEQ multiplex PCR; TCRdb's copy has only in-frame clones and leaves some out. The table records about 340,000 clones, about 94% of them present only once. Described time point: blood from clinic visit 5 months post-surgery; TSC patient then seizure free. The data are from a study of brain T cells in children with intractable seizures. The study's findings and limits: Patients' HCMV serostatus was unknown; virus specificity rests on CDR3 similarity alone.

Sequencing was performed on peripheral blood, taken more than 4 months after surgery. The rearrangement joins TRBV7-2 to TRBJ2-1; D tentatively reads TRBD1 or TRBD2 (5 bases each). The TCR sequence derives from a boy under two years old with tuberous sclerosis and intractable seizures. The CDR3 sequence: CASRPAGAAHNEQFF. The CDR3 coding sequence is TGTGCCAGCAGACCCGCCGGGGCGGCACACAATGAGCAGTTCTTC.